The entry below describes one T cell receptor (beta chain). No antigen is known for it. Base qualities were left out, and no much larger clone turns up one base away. These data come from a study of blood T cell repertoires in COVID-19 (dated by TCRdb to 2020 to 2022). Describing the broader study: Samples covering the acute and convalescent phases of COVID-19 were provided by collaborators in the United States, Italy and Spain. The material from the prospective study consisted of cDNA or gDNA derived from T cells, B-cell-depleted T cells, or PBMCs. Subjects who had been exposed to COVID-19, were actively infected with it, or had recovered from it provided the deeply sampled blood TCRbeta repertoires that made up the dataset. A freely available public database, intended as a resource for researchers studying the immune response to SARS-CoV-2, is where the repertoires were released. Samples came from the ongoing ImmuneRACE study (first 160 participants) plus 1,254 subjects from 6 global collaborators. Sample metadata almost always included a de-identified subject ID, COVID-19 status, age in years and sex. HLA class I and class II types, where available, came from metadata supplied by the sample provider rather than from assay-based typing.

Each collaborating institution followed its own protocols to collect whole blood in K2EDTA tubes. Collaborator samples were shipped for TCRbeta analysis as frozen whole blood, isolated PBMCs, or DNA extracted from either sample type. V is cut by 0 bases and J by 5 bases, and the space between the germline ends is 4 bases. Via the germline V gene (reference sequence), CDR1 is SGHNT and CDR2 YYREEE. The CDR3 measures 12 amino acids from cysteine to phenylalanine. Only CDR3 DNA is held: 36 bases, read in frame from base 1. TCRbeta CDR3 regions were amplified from genomic DNA by means of the immunoSEQ Assay, a bias-controlled multiplex PCR. In the original analysis: The number of nucleated cells in each sample was estimated by amplification of reference gene primers within the assay. To quantify the absolute abundance of each unique TCRbeta CDR3 rearrangement, sequence reads were collapsed and filtered. For each sample, productive Simpson clonality was calculated by taking the square root of Simpson's diversity index across productive rearrangements. TCRdb obtained this table from immuneACCESS and retained in-frame rearrangements with V and J assigned. These tables miss some clones; where compared with another copy, unresolved V genes account for less than half of the shortfall, and the remainder is unexplained. Clonal size and the V and J genes are those of that table, whereas D and trimming came from the DNA. This sample lists roughly 160,000 clones; 84% were detected once. The top ten clones comprise 11% to 15% of the sample.

Findings and caveats that apply to the study as a whole: How much clinical and demographic metadata was included differed by source and by participant, and the metadata was provided uncurated.

Recombination connected TRBV5-4 to TRBJ2-3, with no confidently assigned D gene. Sequences were obtained from peripheral blood. The TCR sequence derives from a man younger than 30 with active or convalescent COVID-19. The CDR3 here reads CASSLGIDTQYF. The nucleotide sequence reads TGTGCCAGCAGCTTGGGTATAGATACGCAGTATTTT.